Reported below is one T cell receptor (beta chain). This clone was recorded only once. Its antigen is currently not known. No quality values exist for individual bases; no much larger clone is one base distant. This specimen's time point label, interpreted: 2015-2016 season, pre-vaccination. Seasonal inactivated influenza vaccine (Fluvarix) was administered to adults, and sorted blood CD4 subsets were tracked by TCRB sequencing before and after vaccination. To be eligible, subjects had to be community-dwelling and could not have received an influenza vaccine during the previous 6 months. Influenza vaccine contraindications, substance abuse, HIV/AIDS, active malignancy, immunomodulatory medication and active illness such as respiratory infection were included among the exclusion criteria. At each time point, about 35 to 110 mL of blood was collected. Circulating Tfh were defined as non-naive CD4+CXCR5+PD-1+ cells and sorted into ICOS+CD38+ and ICOS-CD38- fractions. Ficoll-Paque PLUS or SepMate separation was used to isolate PBMC. Before DNA was extracted, the cell subsets were sorted from PBMC using a BD FACS Aria.

This sample was taken from a study of follicular helper T cells after annual influenza vaccination (TCRdb year 2017). Regarding the research as a whole: After each seasonal influenza vaccination, blood was collected on days 0, 7 and 28. The 2013-2014 samples were cryopreserved, while the 2015 samples were processed right after collection. To study recall of cTfh clones, some subjects were followed across successive annual vaccinations spanning the 2013-2014, 2014-2015 and 2015-2016 seasons. Multi-year samples were available for six subjects, with four spanning two vaccination seasons and two spanning three seasons. One week after vaccination, a second recruited cohort of approximately twelve subjects (Table S1) displayed a similar ICOS+CD38+ cTfh response.

The CDR3 sequence holds 14 residues, the cysteine and phenylalanine included. Left in the record is the CDR3 DNA by itself, 42 bases read in frame from the first base. V loses 0 bases of germline sequence and J loses 4 bases, and the interval between the two ends is 7 bases. Taken from the germline V gene, the CDR1 and CDR2 loops are SGHRS and YFSETQ. Overall study outcomes, separate from this receptor: Successive annual vaccinations recalled a recurring oligoclonal ICOS+CD38+ cTfh response that included tetramer and AIM influenza-specific clonotypes. ICOS+CD38+ cTfh clonality correlated with the frequency of that population, and its change correlated with the change in circulating plasmablast frequency. Rare clonotypes could not be sampled because productive TCRB sequences were recovered from only roughly 9-20% of the analyzed cells. Day 7 ICOS+CD38+ clones were most often found later in ICOS-CD38- cTfh, suggesting that subset may serve as a memory reservoir.

Libraries were prepared through the immunoSEQ multiplex PCR assay. Adaptive Biotechnologies handled the TCRB amplification, library preparation, sequencing and preliminary bioinformatics at Survey level resolution. For TCRB sequencing, genomic DNA from sorted cTfh populations was amplified by multiplex PCR. Processing in the source paper ran as follows. Clonality was computed in R as 1 minus normalized Shannon entropy; the Gini index was calculated with the R package ineq. The overlap score was defined as the summed counts of shared sequences divided by the total counts of all sequences in both compared samples. Fisher's exact test, with an assumed theoretical repertoire of 10^7 TCRB sequences, was used to assess the significance of shared clonotypes. TCRdb took this table from immuneACCESS and kept in-frame rearrangements with V and J called. Such tables lack part of the clones; where checked against another copy, unresolved V genes explain under half of the gap, and the rest is unexplained. That table gives V, J and clone size, and the DNA gave D and trimming. The sample data list about 9,200 clones, and nearly 85% of these were observed just once. The ten largest clones take up 1.5% to 1.7% of the sample.

This TCR was sampled from an adult who received the influenza vaccine. The sample here was CXCR5+ CD38- circulating T follicular helper cells from blood, taken on the day of influenza vaccination. According to the study, the label for this sample's cell subset or site signals: circulating Tfh, non-naive CD4+CXCR5+PD-1+ (ICOS+CD38+ or ICOS-CD38-). The V gene is TRBV5-1 and the J gene is TRBJ1-4, with no confidently assigned D gene. The DNA is as follows: TGCGCCAGCAGCTTGGACAGCATTAATGAAAAACTGTTTTTT. Translation gives CASSLDSINEKLFF.